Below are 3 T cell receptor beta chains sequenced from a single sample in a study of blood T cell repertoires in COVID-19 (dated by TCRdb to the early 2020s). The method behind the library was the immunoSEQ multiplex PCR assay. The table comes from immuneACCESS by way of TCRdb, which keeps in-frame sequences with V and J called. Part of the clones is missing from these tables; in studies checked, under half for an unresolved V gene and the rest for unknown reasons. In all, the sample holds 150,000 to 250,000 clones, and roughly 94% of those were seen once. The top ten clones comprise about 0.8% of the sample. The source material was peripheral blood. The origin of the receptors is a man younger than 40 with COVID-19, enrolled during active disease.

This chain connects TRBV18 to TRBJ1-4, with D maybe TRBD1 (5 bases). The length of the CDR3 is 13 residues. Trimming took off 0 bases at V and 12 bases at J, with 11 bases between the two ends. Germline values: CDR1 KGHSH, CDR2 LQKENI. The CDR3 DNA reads TGTGCCAGCTCACCACCACCAGGAGGGGAACTGTTTTTT. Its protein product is CASSPPPGGELFF.

The CDR3 DNA sequence: TGTGCCAGCAGCCGGAGGGGAGACTCCTACGAGCAGTACTTC. Its protein is CASSRRGDSYEQYF. The V gene is TRBV11-2, the J gene TRBJ2-7; D is perhaps TRBD2 (6 bases). The CDR3 loop spans 14 amino acids. V was pared by 5 bases and J by 0 bases, with 11 bases between. Germline V gene lookup returns CDR1 SGHAT and CDR2 FQNNGV.

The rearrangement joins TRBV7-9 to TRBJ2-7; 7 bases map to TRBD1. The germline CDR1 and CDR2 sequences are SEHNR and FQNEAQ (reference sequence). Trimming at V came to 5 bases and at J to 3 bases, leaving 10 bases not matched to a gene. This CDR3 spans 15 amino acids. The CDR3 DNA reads TGTGCCAGCAGCACAAGACAGGGCACCAACTACGAGCAGTACTTC. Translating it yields CASSTRQGTNYEQYF.